This TCR beta chain was documented in a study of cytomegalovirus exposure and HLA in healthy donors. Study details: The 120 or so validation repertoires used a platform that matched the one used for the roughly 700 first-cohort repertoires, as a later analysis reported. The study, taken as a whole, reports: The classifier, whose performance was assessed in both the original and validation cohorts, reportedly diagnosed cytomegalovirus status with high specificity and sensitivity. The majority of TCR sequences were rare, yet some public TCRs appeared in many donors.

V gave up 2 bases and J gave up 6 bases, with 9 bases separating them. In germline, CDR1 is MDHEN, CDR2 SYDVKM. The CDR3 totals 13 residues. This clone was recorded only once. The antigen remains unidentified. Clones were sequenced by immunoSEQ multiplex PCR, and TCRdb holds only the in-frame ones, with some missing. The sample consists of a few hundred thousand clones, 85% to 90% of them appearing once. Sequencing input: PBMCs. The chain couples TRBV28 to TRBJ2-3; D not resolved. This clonotype was sampled from a woman aged 18-30 years in good health and CMV-seronegative. CDR3 sequence: CASSLTRRDTQYF. Written as DNA, the CDR3 is TGTGCCAGCAGTTTAACCCGTCGGGATACGCAGTATTTT. Drawing the rest from reference TRBV28 and TRBJ2-3, the complete variable domain is DVKVTQSSRYLVKRTGEKVFLECVQDMDHENMFWYRQDPGLGLRLIYFSYDVKMKEKGDIPEGYSVSREKKERFSLILESASTNQTSMYLCASSLTRRDTQYFGPGTRLTVL.